This T cell receptor beta chain was captured in a study of blood T cell repertoires in COVID-19 (TCRdb year 2020). Study-level background: Samples from collaborators originated in the United States, Italy and Spain and spanned both the acute and convalescent phases of COVID-19. The material from the prospective study consisted of cDNA or gDNA derived from T cells, B-cell-depleted T cells, or PBMCs. Samples came from the ongoing ImmuneRACE study (first 160 participants) plus 1,254 subjects from 6 global collaborators. A freely available public database, intended as a resource for researchers studying the immune response to SARS-CoV-2, is where the repertoires were released. The sample metadata nearly always contained a de-identified subject ID, COVID-19 status, age in years and sex. Where available, HLA class I and class II types were obtained from metadata supplied by the sample provider rather than from assay-based typing. The dataset comprised deeply sampled blood TCRbeta repertoires from subjects exposed to, actively infected with, or recovered from COVID-19. Here is what the overall study found, with its caveats: How much clinical and demographic metadata was included differed by source and by participant, and the metadata was provided uncurated.

Regarding this clone: There is no known antigen for this receptor. Per-base quality was not reported, and no clone a single base away is much larger than it.

The immunoSEQ Assay, a bias-controlled multiplex PCR, was used to amplify TCRbeta CDR3 regions from genomic DNA. As for the original processing: Within the assay, amplification of reference gene primers was used to estimate how many nucleated cells each sample contained. Sequence reads were collapsed and filtered to measure the absolute abundance of every unique TCRbeta CDR3 rearrangement. For each sample, productive Simpson clonality was calculated as the square root of Simpson's diversity index over productive rearrangements. Drawn from immuneACCESS, this table holds only the in-frame rearrangements with V and J called that TCRdb kept. Clones are partly lost; checked studies trace under half to an unresolved V gene and leave the rest unexplained. The V and J calls and clone size are taken from that table; D and trimming were inferred from the DNA. This sample has roughly 150,000 clones in its table, and more than 70% of those were observed once. Together, the top ten hold about 2.1% of the sample.

Another Seattle source contributed samples from volunteer blood donors who had recovered from COVID-19. Each collaborating institution followed its own protocols to collect whole blood in K2EDTA tubes. For TCRbeta analysis, collaborator samples were shipped as frozen whole blood, as isolated PBMCs, or as DNA extracted from either sample type. This sequence originates from a man in his forties or fifties who had recovered from COVID-19. Sequenced input: peripheral blood.

The nucleotide sequence reads as follows: TGTGCCAGCAGTTACGACAGGGACCAGCCCCAGCATTTT. The translation is CASSYDRDQPQHF. The chain is encoded by TRBV6-5 joined to TRBJ1-5; the central 7 bases match TRBD1. Inclusive of the bounding cysteine and phenylalanine, the CDR3 is 13 residues long. This entry keeps only the CDR3 DNA: 39 bases, framed from base 1. CDR1 and CDR2 are read off the germline V gene as MNHEY and SVGAGI. V is cut back by 2 bases and J by 7 bases, with 2 bases in the junction unmatched.